These T cell receptor beta chains were read from a single sample in a study of radiotherapy plus CTLA-4 blockade in lung cancer. The table came from immunoSEQ multiplex PCR; TCRdb's copy has only in-frame clones and leaves some out. The sample yields about 53,000 clones, roughly 86% seen once. Sample: peripheral blood, taken from a patient treated with radiotherapy plus ipilimumab. The source of these receptors is a human donor with non-small cell lung cancer whose response to radiotherapy plus ipilimumab could not be evaluated. Both conserved end residues are part of each CDR3. The D gene is left open where the match is weak. The listing skips clone size in some rows; elsewhere it reads once, few, many or a size class.

D gene: TRBD2; V gene: TRBV30; J gene: TRBJ2-7; clone size: once; CDR3 DNA: TGTGCCTGGAGTGTACGGGGACTACCTACCTACGAGCAGTACTTC; CDR3 protein: CAWSVRGLPTYEQYF
D gene: -; V gene: TRBV5-5; J gene: TRBJ1-2; clone size: -; CDR3 DNA: TGTGCCAGCAGCCCCACTTCCTATGGCTACACCTTC; CDR3 protein: CASSPTSYGYTF
D gene: TRBD2; V gene: TRBV2; J gene: TRBJ2-7; clone size: -; CDR3 DNA: TGTGCCAGCACCACGGGCCCAGGTAGCGGGAGTCTCCCCTACGAGCAGTACTTC; CDR3 protein: CASTTGPGSGSLPYEQYF
D gene: TRBD1; V gene: TRBV4-3; J gene: TRBJ1-3; clone size: -; CDR3 DNA: TGCGCCAGCAGCCAGGGACAGGGAGACACCATATATTTT; CDR3 protein: CASSQGQGDTIYF
D gene: -; V gene: TRBV7-2; J gene: TRBJ2-1; clone size: -; CDR3 DNA: TGTGCCAGCACCCTCTCCGGGGGCGGGAGACATGAGCAGTTCTTC; CDR3 protein: CASTLSGGGRHEQFF
D gene: -; V gene: TRBV2; J gene: TRBJ2-3; clone size: -; CDR3 DNA: TGTGCCAGCTCATTAGCAGATACGCAGTATTTT; CDR3 protein: CASSLADTQYF
D gene: TRBD1; V gene: TRBV7-2; J gene: TRBJ1-2; clone size: -; CDR3 DNA: TGTGCCAGCAGCCAAACCGGGACAGGGAGGTATGGCTACACCTTC; CDR3 protein: CASSQTGTGRYGYTF
D gene: TRBD2; V gene: TRBV9; J gene: TRBJ2-7; clone size: -; CDR3 DNA: TGTGCCAGCAGCGGGGGAGCGGGAGCTGGCGAGCAGTACTTC; CDR3 protein: CASSGGAGAGEQYF
D gene: TRBD2; V gene: TRBV28; J gene: TRBJ2-2; clone size: -; CDR3 DNA: TGTGCTTCGACAGAAGCTAGCGGGAGCGGCGGGGAGCTGTTTTTT; CDR3 protein: CASTEASGSGGELFF
D gene: -; V gene: TRBV18; J gene: TRBJ2-1; clone size: -; CDR3 DNA: TGTGCCAGCTCACCACAGACGGCAGGGCAAAATTACAATGAGCAGTTCTTC; CDR3 protein: CASSPQTAGQNYNEQFF
D gene: -; V gene: TRBV28; J gene: TRBJ1-1; clone size: -; CDR3 DNA: TGTGCCAGCAGTCGAGACAGACGCACTGAAGCTTTCTTT; CDR3 protein: CASSRDRRTEAFF
D gene: TRBD1; V gene: TRBV28; J gene: TRBJ2-7; clone size: few; CDR3 DNA: TGTGCCAGCAATAGAATTTCGCTCCGGACAGGGGGCTACGAGCAGTACTTC; CDR3 protein: CASNRISLRTGGYEQYF
D gene: TRBD1; V gene: TRBV10-3; J gene: TRBJ2-3; clone size: -; CDR3 DNA: TGTGCCATAGCGCCGGGACAGGGACGCACAGATACGCAGTATTTT; CDR3 protein: CAIAPGQGRTDTQYF
D gene: -; V gene: TRBV12-1; J gene: TRBJ1-4; clone size: -; CDR3 DNA: TGTGCCAGCAGCCAGGACAGGGTAAATGAAAAACTGTTTTTT; CDR3 protein: CASSQDRVNEKLFF
D gene: -; V gene: TRBV30; J gene: TRBJ1-2; clone size: -; CDR3 DNA: TGTGCCTGGAGTGTACAGTCGGGCTGGCAAAGGGGCTATGGCTACACCTTC; CDR3 protein: CAWSVQSGWQRGYGYTF
D gene: TRBD2; V gene: TRBV11-1; J gene: TRBJ2-7; clone size: -; CDR3 DNA: TGTGCCAGCAGCTTCGGGACTAGCGCTTCCTACGAGCAGTACTTC; CDR3 protein: CASSFGTSASYEQYF
D gene: -; V gene: TRBV4-3; J gene: TRBJ1-1; clone size: few; CDR3 DNA: TGCGCCAGCAGCCAAGCTGACAGCTTGAACACTGAAGCTTTCTTT; CDR3 protein: CASSQADSLNTEAFF
D gene: -; V gene: TRBV7-2; J gene: TRBJ2-7; clone size: -; CDR3 DNA: TGTGCCAGCAGCCTTGCCCGGGACATCTCCTACGAGCAGTACTTC; CDR3 protein: CASSLARDISYEQYF
D gene: TRBD1; V gene: TRBV9; J gene: TRBJ1-3; clone size: -; CDR3 DNA: TGTGCCAGCAGCGCCCAGGACAGGGTTCAGTCAGGTAGAAACACCATATATTTT; CDR3 protein: CASSAQDRVQSGRNTIYF
D gene: -; V gene: TRBV4-3; J gene: TRBJ1-2; clone size: -; CDR3 DNA: TGCGCCAGCAGCCAAGGGGGGGTGGCATATGGGGGCTACACCTTC; CDR3 protein: CASSQGGVAYGGYTF
D gene: -; V gene: TRBV2; J gene: TRBJ1-2; clone size: -; CDR3 DNA: TGTGCCAGCAGTGATCGACACCCTGGAGGCTACACCTTC; CDR3 protein: CASSDRHPGGYTF
D gene: -; V gene: TRBV9; J gene: TRBJ2-7; clone size: -; CDR3 DNA: TGTGCCAGCAGCGCATCTAGCGCCTACGAGCAGTACTTC; CDR3 protein: CASSASSAYEQYF
D gene: -; V gene: TRBV5-6; J gene: TRBJ2-7; clone size: -; CDR3 DNA: TGTGCCAGCAGCTTGGGGGCGGGCCTTACCTACGAGCAGTACTTC; CDR3 protein: CASSLGAGLTYEQYF
D gene: -; V gene: TRBV10-3; J gene: TRBJ1-1; clone size: -; CDR3 DNA: TGTGCCATCAGTGAGCAACAAGACAACAGGTTAGGAGCTTTCTTT; CDR3 protein: CAISEQQDNRLGAFF
D gene: -; V gene: TRBV15; J gene: TRBJ2-1; clone size: -; CDR3 DNA: TGTGCCACCAGCAGACAGGGGACCTACAATGAGCAGTTCTTC; CDR3 protein: CATSRQGTYNEQFF
D gene: TRBD2; V gene: TRBV28; J gene: TRBJ2-1; clone size: -; CDR3 DNA: TGTGCCAGCAGTCCGTTCGTCGCGGGGGACCTCAATGAGCAGTTCTTC; CDR3 protein: CASSPFVAGDLNEQFF
D gene: TRBD2; V gene: TRBV5-4; J gene: TRBJ2-7; clone size: -; CDR3 DNA: TGTGCCAGCAGCCGGGGACTAGCGTACGAGCAGTACTTC; CDR3 protein: CASSRGLAYEQYF
D gene: -; V gene: TRBV7-2; J gene: TRBJ2-2; clone size: once; CDR3 DNA: TGTGCCAGCAGCTATAGTGGGGGCTGGGTCACCGGGGAGCTGTTTTTT; CDR3 protein: CASSYSGGWVTGELFF
D gene: -; V gene: TRBV5-1; J gene: TRBJ2-1; clone size: -; CDR3 DNA: TGCGCCAGCAGCTTAGGACAGAGCTCCTACAATGAGCAGTTCTTC; CDR3 protein: CASSLGQSSYNEQFF
D gene: TRBD1; V gene: TRBV19; J gene: TRBJ1-5; clone size: -; CDR3 DNA: TGTGCCAGCAAAACCGGGACAGGGAGCAATCAGCCCCAGCATTTT; CDR3 protein: CASKTGTGSNQPQHF
D gene: -; V gene: TRBV5-4; J gene: TRBJ1-2; clone size: -; CDR3 DNA: TGTGCCAGCAGCTTGGTCGTCGGAGGCCCCATCGGCTTGGGCTACACCTTC; CDR3 protein: CASSLVVGGPIGLGYTF
D gene: -; V gene: TRBV5-4; J gene: TRBJ1-1; clone size: once; CDR3 DNA: TGTGCCAGCAGCGGGGGACACCGTGAAGCTTTCTTT; CDR3 protein: CASSGGHREAFF
D gene: TRBD2; V gene: TRBV10-1; J gene: TRBJ2-1; clone size: -; CDR3 DNA: TGCGCCAGCACTCGAAGAGGGACTAGCGGGAGGGGAGAGCAGTTCTTC; CDR3 protein: CASTRRGTSGRGEQFF
D gene: -; V gene: TRBV7-2; J gene: TRBJ2-3; clone size: -; CDR3 DNA: TGTGCCAGCAGCTTAGCCCTCGCGACAGATACGCAGTATTTT; CDR3 protein: CASSLALATDTQYF
D gene: TRBD1; V gene: TRBV7-2; J gene: TRBJ1-2; clone size: -; CDR3 DNA: TGTGCCAGCAGCGGGACAGGCTATGGTGGCTACACCTTC; CDR3 protein: CASSGTGYGGYTF
D gene: -; V gene: TRBV4-3; J gene: TRBJ2-5; clone size: -; CDR3 DNA: TGCGCCAGCAGCCAAGACAGGGTGGAGACCCAGTACTTC; CDR3 protein: CASSQDRVETQYF
D gene: -; V gene: TRBV29-1; J gene: TRBJ2-7; clone size: once; CDR3 DNA: TGCAGCGGTTCGGAGAACTACGAGCAGTACTTC; CDR3 protein: CSGSENYEQYF
D gene: TRBD2; V gene: TRBV28; J gene: TRBJ2-4; clone size: once; CDR3 DNA: TGTGCCAGCAGTTTATATCGGCTAGCGGGGCAGAAAAACATTCAGTACTTC; CDR3 protein: CASSLYRLAGQKNIQYF
D gene: TRBD2; V gene: TRBV6-5; J gene: TRBJ2-7; clone size: -; CDR3 DNA: TGTGCCAGCAGGCCAACTAGCGGGAGCCCCCACGAGCAGTACTTC; CDR3 protein: CASRPTSGSPHEQYF
D gene: -; V gene: TRBV11-3; J gene: TRBJ2-6; clone size: few; CDR3 DNA: TGTGCCAGCAGCCCCGGTCCCGGGGCCAACGTCCTGACTTTC; CDR3 protein: CASSPGPGANVLTF
D gene: -; V gene: TRBV2; J gene: TRBJ2-3; clone size: -; CDR3 DNA: TGTGCCAGCAGTGCAGAAACAGCAGATACGCAGTATTTT; CDR3 protein: CASSAETADTQYF
D gene: -; V gene: TRBV4-1; J gene: TRBJ1-4; clone size: -; CDR3 DNA: TGCGCCAGCAGCCAAGATACAGTCCAACAGTCGGATGAAAAACTGTTTTTT; CDR3 protein: CASSQDTVQQSDEKLFF
D gene: TRBD2; V gene: TRBV4-1; J gene: TRBJ2-7; clone size: -; CDR3 DNA: TGCGCCAGCAGCCAAGATCCTAGCGGGACCTTCTACGAGCAGTACTTC; CDR3 protein: CASSQDPSGTFYEQYF
D gene: TRBD2; V gene: TRBV7-9; J gene: TRBJ2-7; clone size: -; CDR3 DNA: TGTGCCAGCAGCTTAGGGGGACTAGCGGGGCCCTACGAGCAGTACTTC; CDR3 protein: CASSLGGLAGPYEQYF
D gene: -; V gene: TRBV2; J gene: TRBJ1-5; clone size: -; CDR3 DNA: TGTGCCAGCAGTGAAAGAAGGGGTACTGATCAGCCCCAGCATTTT; CDR3 protein: CASSERRGTDQPQHF
D gene: TRBD1; V gene: TRBV9; J gene: TRBJ1-1; clone size: -; CDR3 DNA: TGTGCCAGCAGCGTAGGGGGGGGGACAGGCGAAGCTTTCTTT; CDR3 protein: CASSVGGGTGEAFF
D gene: TRBD1; V gene: TRBV28; J gene: TRBJ1-3; clone size: few; CDR3 DNA: TGTGCCAGCATCCTACAGGGGGCTGGAAACACCATATATTTT; CDR3 protein: CASILQGAGNTIYF
D gene: TRBD1; V gene: TRBV5-6; J gene: TRBJ2-7; clone size: -; CDR3 DNA: TGTGCCAGCAGTGGACAGGGGGCAAAGTCCTACGAGCAGTACTTC; CDR3 protein: CASSGQGAKSYEQYF
D gene: TRBD2; V gene: TRBV28; J gene: TRBJ2-1; clone size: -; CDR3 DNA: TGTGCCAGCAGTTCCAGGGGTTTTGGACTAGCGGAGTCCTACAATGAGCAGTTCTTC; CDR3 protein: CASSSRGFGLAESYNEQFF
D gene: -; V gene: TRBV28; J gene: TRBJ2-1; clone size: -; CDR3 DNA: TGTGCGGGGGGACGTAGGTACAATGAGCAGTTCTTC; CDR3 protein: CAGGRRYNEQFF
D gene: TRBD1; V gene: TRBV7-9; J gene: TRBJ1-1; clone size: -; CDR3 DNA: TGTGCCAGCAGAGAAACAGGGGGGAACACTGAAGCTTTCTTT; CDR3 protein: CASRETGGNTEAFF
D gene: TRBD2; V gene: TRBV27; J gene: TRBJ2-7; clone size: -; CDR3 DNA: TGTGCCAGCAGTTACGGCGGGAGCGGGGGGTACGAGCAGTACTTC; CDR3 protein: CASSYGGSGGYEQYF
D gene: TRBD1; V gene: TRBV7-3; J gene: TRBJ2-1; clone size: -; CDR3 DNA: TGTGCCAGCAGCCTAGGGGGCGGGAATGAGCAGTTCTTC; CDR3 protein: CASSLGGGNEQFF
D gene: TRBD1; V gene: TRBV29-1; J gene: TRBJ2-5; clone size: -; CDR3 DNA: TGCAGCGTTGAAAGGGACAGGGGATGGGAGACCCAGTACTTC; CDR3 protein: CSVERDRGWETQYF
D gene: -; V gene: TRBV7-8; J gene: TRBJ2-7; clone size: -; CDR3 DNA: TGTGCCAGCAGCTTAGTAAACGAGCAGTACTTC; CDR3 protein: CASSLVNEQYF
D gene: -; V gene: TRBV7-2; J gene: TRBJ1-5; clone size: -; CDR3 DNA: TGTGCCAGCAGCTTAGATGGGCGGGGCAATCAGCCCCAGCATTTT; CDR3 protein: CASSLDGRGNQPQHF